Following are 17 T cell receptor beta chains from one sample sequenced in a study of T cell changes during pregnancy in multiple sclerosis (dated by TCRdb to between 2018 and 2020). Libraries came from the immunoSEQ multiplex PCR assay. In TCRdb, the immuneACCESS table is reduced to in-frame sequences with V and J assigned. These tables do not hold every clone; where another copy was compared, an unresolved V gene accounts for under half, and the others remain unexplained. The sample table lists approximately 70,000 clones, roughly 90% of them with a count of one. In total, the top ten clones hold over 0.8% of the sample. The sample was peripheral blood, taken in the first trimester of pregnancy. The receptors originated from a female donor in good health, enrolled as a control in a pregnancy study.

The chain recombines TRBV5-1 with TRBJ1-6, with 7 positions matching TRBD1. CDR1 SGHRS and CDR2 YFSETQ come from the germline V gene. There are 16 residues in the CDR3. Germline trimming cut 1 base from V and 7 bases from J; bases unmatched to any gene: 8. The CDR3 nucleotides read TGCGCCAGCAGCTTGAATGGCAGGGGGGCCAATTCACCCCTCCACTTT. Translated, it gives CASSLNGRGANSPLHF.

In its sample, this clone was seen a few times. The gene calls are TRBV4-3 and TRBJ1-1; 7 bases line up with TRBD1. Germline lookup yields CDR1 LGHNA and CDR2 YSLEER. The ends lost 3 bases at V and 0 bases at J; junction bases unmatched: 10. The CDR3 is made up of 17 amino acids. CDR3 in amino acids: CASSHAGTEFMNTEAFF. The CDR3, as DNA: TGCGCCAGCAGCCATGCCGGGACAGAGTTCATGAACACTGAAGCTTTCTTT.

V is TRBV5-4 and J is TRBJ2-3; 9 bases are shared with TRBD1. The CDR3 totals 15 residues. CDR1 and CDR2 (germline): SGHNT, YYREEE (reference sequence). Trimming cost V 1 base and J 2 bases; bases outside gene matches: 2. The CDR3, as DNA: TGTGCCAGCAGCTTGAGGGACAGGGACACAGATACGCAGTATTTT. Its protein product is CASSLRDRDTDTQYF. Together with reference TRBV5-4 and TRBJ2-3, the CDR3 gives the full variable domain: ETGVTQSPTHLIKTRGQQVTLRCSSQSGHNTVSWYQQALGQGPQFIFQYYREEENGRGNFPPRFSGLQFPNYSSELNVNALELDDSALYLCASSLRDRDTDTQYFGPGTRLTVL.

This chain links TRBV4-3 with TRBJ2-7; possible D gene TRBD1, 5 bases. The germline V gene encodes CDR1 LGHNA and CDR2 YSLEER. The CDR3 is 14 amino acids. Trimming removed 3 bases at V and 2 bases at J, with 11 bases between. The chain's CDR3 is CASSHPDKPYEQYF. CDR3 DNA sequence: TGCGCCAGCAGCCACCCGGACAAACCCTACGAGCAGTACTTC.

This chain joins TRBV21-1 and TRBJ2-1; no DNA check was done on the table's D call, TRBD2. TRBV21-1 is recorded as a pseudogene. The CDR3 is 12 residues long. Here the CDR3 reads CAISPNLNEQFF. Here the CDR3 DNA reads TGTGCCATCTCGCCTAACCTCAATGAGCAGTTCTTC.

This chain connects TRBV25-1 to TRBJ2-2; 12 bases map to TRBD2. The ends lost 7 bases at V and 5 bases at J; junction bases unmatched: 14. Germline V CDR1 and CDR2: MGHDK, SYGVNS. The CDR3 sequence is 18 residues long. CDR3 bases: TGTGCCAGCACTCCAGGAAGCCTAGCGGGGGGGCCGACCGGGGAGCTGTTTTTT. Its protein is CASTPGSLAGGPTGELFF.

V gene TRBV19 combines with J gene TRBJ2-3; D is possibly TRBD1 (6 bases). The CDR3 loop spans 14 amino acids. V lost 2 bases to trimming and J lost 4 bases, with 10 bases between them. Looked up from germline, CDR1 is LNHDA and CDR2 is SQIVND (reference sequence). CDR3 loop: CASSINRASDTQYF. The CDR3 DNA reads TGTGCCAGTAGTATAAACAGGGCCTCAGATACGCAGTATTTT.

CDR3 protein: CAWSNIQGPSHYGYTF. Here the CDR3 DNA reads TGTGCCTGGAGTAATATACAGGGACCTTCTCACTATGGCTACACCTTC. The V and J genes are TRBV30 and TRBJ1-2, with D tentatively TRBD1 (6 bases). Trimming removed 2 bases at V and 3 bases at J, with 19 bases between. Germline V lookup: CDR1 GTSNPN, CDR2 SVGIG (reference sequence). This CDR3 comprises 16 residues.

The chain couples TRBV27 to TRBJ1-5; TRBD1 matches at 11 bases. V gave up 6 bases and J gave up 6 bases; unmatched junction bases: 7. The CDR3 runs 15 residues. Germline V gene lookup returns CDR1 MNHEY and CDR2 SMNVEV (reference sequence). For the CDR3, the DNA is TGTGCCAGCAGCGGACAGGGGGCTTGGAGTCAGCCCCAGCATTTT. The encoded protein is CASSGQGAWSQPQHF.

CDR3 loop: CASSWAGEVGYGYTF. As DNA, the CDR3 is TGTGCCAGCAGTTGGGCAGGGGAAGTGGGGTATGGCTACACCTTC. The chain uses TRBV27 and TRBJ1-2, with TRBD1 as a possible D gene (6 bases). Germline V gene data show CDR1 as MNHEY and CDR2 as SMNVEV (reference sequence). This CDR3 is built from 15 residues. The ends were cut back, 4 bases at V and 5 bases at J, with 17 bases in the middle.

The rearrangement links TRBV6-1 to TRBJ1-2; 12 bases line up with TRBD1. CDR1 MNHNS and CDR2 SASEGT come from the germline V gene. V shed 7 bases and J 8 bases; nucleotides not matched to a gene: 8. The CDR3 sequence is 14 residues long. The CDR3 loop is CASKRDRGLLGYTF. The DNA of the CDR3 is TGTGCCAGCAAAAGGGACAGGGGGCTTTTAGGCTACACCTTC.

This chain uses TRBV2 with TRBJ1-2; D not resolved. With 4 bases removed from V and 0 bases from J, the gap between germline ends came to 12 bases. The CDR3 has 15 residues. The germline gives CDR1 SNHLY, CDR2 FYNNEI. CDR3 loop: CASSGRRNANYGYTF. The CDR3 DNA sequence: TGTGCCAGCAGTGGTAGGCGGAACGCTAACTATGGCTACACCTTC.

The V call is TRBV19, the J call TRBJ2-7, with TRBD1 matching over 8 bases. Germline V CDR1 and CDR2: LNHDA, SQIVND (reference sequence). V was clipped by 10 bases and J by 2 bases; unmatched bases: 7. This CDR3 has 13 residues. CDR3 loop: CATKGTGTYEQYF. Written as DNA, the CDR3 is TGTGCCACGAAAGGGACAGGAACCTACGAGCAGTACTTC.

This rearrangement joins TRBV4-2 to TRBJ2-2; TRBD1 aligns across 8 bases. The V gene end was trimmed by 4 bases and the J gene end by 6 bases; junction bases not matched to a gene: 10. Germline V gene lookup returns CDR1 LGHNA and CDR2 YNFKEQ. This CDR3 is built from 16 residues. The CDR3 here is CASSLPDRVGSGELFF. Here the CDR3 DNA reads TGTGCCAGCAGCCTTCCGGACAGGGTAGGGTCCGGGGAGCTGTTTTTT.

The chain links TRBV11-2 to TRBJ1-2, with D perhaps matching TRBD1 (5 bases). Per germline, CDR1 SGHAT and CDR2 FQNNGV. Trimming left V 5 bases short and J 5 bases short, with 18 bases between. This CDR3 spans 15 amino acids. The CDR3 loop is CASSTAGTVNYGYTF. CDR3 DNA: TGTGCCAGCAGCACCGCCGGGACTGTTAATTATGGCTACACCTTC.

The V gene is TRBV4-1, the J gene TRBJ1-2, with D unclear. Germline CDR1 reads MGHRA; CDR2 reads YSYEKL. Trimming shortened V by 2 bases and J by 3 bases, and 13 bases separated the two germline ends. This CDR3 has 15 residues. The CDR3 nucleotides read TGCGCCAGCAGCCAAAACCCCCTGGCGGACTATGGCTACACCTTC. Residues: CASSQNPLADYGYTF.

The chain has TRBV5-1 and TRBJ2-4, with 8 bases that match TRBD1. V trimming: 0 bases; J trimming: 8 bases; junction bases outside the gene matches: 10. This CDR3 comprises 16 residues. The V gene's germline CDR1 is SGHRS and CDR2 YFSETQ. In DNA form, the CDR3 reads TGCGCCAGCAGCTTGGGACTCCAGGGGGCAAATGACATTCAGTACTTC. It is translated as CASSLGLQGANDIQYF. The full variable domain, rest sourced from reference TRBV5-1 and TRBJ2-4, is KAGVTQTPRYLIKTRGQQVTLSCSPISGHRSVSWYQQTPGQGLQFLFEYFSETQRNKGNFPGRFSGRQFSNSRSEMNVSTLELGDSALYLCASSLGLQGANDIQYFGAGTRLSVL.